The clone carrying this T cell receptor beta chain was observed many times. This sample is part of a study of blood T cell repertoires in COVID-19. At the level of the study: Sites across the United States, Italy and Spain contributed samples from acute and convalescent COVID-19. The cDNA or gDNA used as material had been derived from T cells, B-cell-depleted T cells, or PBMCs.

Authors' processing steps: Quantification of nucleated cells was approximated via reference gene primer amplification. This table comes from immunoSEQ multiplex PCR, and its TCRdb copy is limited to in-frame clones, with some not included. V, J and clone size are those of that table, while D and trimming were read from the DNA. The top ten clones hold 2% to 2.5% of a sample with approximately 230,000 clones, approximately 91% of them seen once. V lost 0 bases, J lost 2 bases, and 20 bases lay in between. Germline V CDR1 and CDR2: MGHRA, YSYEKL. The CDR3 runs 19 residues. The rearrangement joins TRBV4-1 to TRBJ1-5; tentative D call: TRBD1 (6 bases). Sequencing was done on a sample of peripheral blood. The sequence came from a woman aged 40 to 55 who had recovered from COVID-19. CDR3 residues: CASSQDFRRASGGNQPQHF. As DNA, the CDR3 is TGCGCCAGCAGCCAAGATTTCCGGCGCGCTTCAGGGGGCAATCAGCCCCAGCATTTT.